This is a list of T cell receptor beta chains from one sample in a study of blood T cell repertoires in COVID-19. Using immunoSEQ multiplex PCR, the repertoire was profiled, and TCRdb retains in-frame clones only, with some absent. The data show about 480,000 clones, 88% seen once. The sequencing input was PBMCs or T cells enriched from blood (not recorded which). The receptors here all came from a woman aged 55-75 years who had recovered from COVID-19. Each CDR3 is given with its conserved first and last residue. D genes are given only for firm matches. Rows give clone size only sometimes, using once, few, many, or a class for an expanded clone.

CDR3aa: CASSLGRQGEGLNTEAFF
CDR3nt: TGTGCCAGCAGCTTAGGACGACAGGGGGAGGGATTGAACACTGAAGCTTTCTTT
abundance: -
v_gene: TRBV11-3
j_gene: TRBJ1-1
d_gene: TRBD1

CDR3aa: CASSQESAQGIAEAFF
CDR3nt: TGCGCCAGCAGCCAAGAATCTGCACAGGGTATTGCTGAAGCTTTCTTT
abundance: -
v_gene: TRBV4-1
j_gene: TRBJ1-1
d_gene: -

CDR3aa: CASSSSDGTDTQYF
CDR3nt: TGTGCCAGTAGTTCGAGCGATGGCACAGATACGCAGTATTTT
abundance: -
v_gene: TRBV19
j_gene: TRBJ2-3
d_gene: -

CDR3aa: CASSFRSYQPQHF
CDR3nt: TGTGCCAGCAGTTTTAGGAGTTATCAGCCCCAGCATTTT
abundance: -
v_gene: TRBV28
j_gene: TRBJ1-5
d_gene: -

CDR3aa: CSALGEGYGYTF
CDR3nt: TGCAGCGCCCTCGGGGAAGGCTATGGCTACACCTTC
abundance: -
v_gene: TRBV29-1
j_gene: TRBJ1-2
d_gene: -

CDR3aa: CASSFGRTGGFETQYF
CDR3nt: TGTGCCAGCAGCTTCGGAAGGACAGGGGGCTTCGAGACCCAGTACTTC
abundance: once
v_gene: TRBV11-2
j_gene: TRBJ2-5
d_gene: TRBD1

CDR3aa: CASSFLRDRDFLAEQFF
CDR3nt: TGTGCCAGCAGCTTCCTCCGGGACAGGGATTTTCTCGCTGAGCAGTTCTTC
abundance: few
v_gene: TRBV5-6
j_gene: TRBJ2-1
d_gene: TRBD1

CDR3aa: CSVTGSGGLNTEAFF
CDR3nt: TGCAGCGTTACCGGATCCGGGGGGCTGAACACTGAAGCTTTCTTT
abundance: -
v_gene: TRBV29-1
j_gene: TRBJ1-1
d_gene: -

CDR3aa: CASSESWLAGPPQYF
CDR3nt: TGCGCCAGCAGTGAGTCTTGGCTAGCGGGCCCACCGCAGTATTTT
abundance: -
v_gene: TRBV10-1
j_gene: TRBJ2-3
d_gene: TRBD2

CDR3aa: CASSPLFGSSYNEQFF
CDR3nt: TGTGCCAGCTCACCACTATTTGGCAGCTCCTACAATGAGCAGTTCTTC
abundance: -
v_gene: TRBV18
j_gene: TRBJ2-1
d_gene: -

CDR3aa: CAIMNRDRLSNQPQHF
CDR3nt: TGTGCCATCATGAACCGGGACAGATTAAGCAATCAGCCCCAGCATTTT
abundance: -
v_gene: TRBV10-3
j_gene: TRBJ1-5
d_gene: TRBD1

CDR3aa: CATAQGLISNEQFF
CDR3nt: TGTGCCACCGCACAGGGGCTAATCTCGAATGAGCAGTTCTTC
abundance: few
v_gene: TRBV10-3
j_gene: TRBJ2-1
d_gene: TRBD1

CDR3aa: CASTSGVRYNEQFF
CDR3nt: TGTGCCAGCACCAGCGGGGTGCGATACAATGAGCAGTTCTTC
abundance: -
v_gene: TRBV7-9
j_gene: TRBJ2-1
d_gene: TRBD2

CDR3aa: CASSVTSGTSGGAAYNEQFF
CDR3nt: TGTGCCAGCAGCGTAACCTCCGGGACTAGCGGGGGGGCGGCCTACAATGAGCAGTTCTTC
abundance: -
v_gene: TRBV9
j_gene: TRBJ2-1
d_gene: TRBD2

CDR3aa: CASSPSGRGRNEQYF
CDR3nt: TGTGCCAGCAGCCCCTCGGGAAGGGGGCGGAACGAGCAGTACTTC
abundance: -
v_gene: TRBV6-5
j_gene: TRBJ2-7
d_gene: TRBD1

CDR3aa: CASSSPPLGGAPLHF
CDR3nt: TGTGCCAGCAGCTCTCCACCCTTAGGAGGTGCACCCCTCCACTTT
abundance: -
v_gene: TRBV5-8
j_gene: TRBJ1-6
d_gene: -

CDR3aa: CASSISGQVTYEQYF
CDR3nt: TGTGCCAGTAGTATCTCCGGACAGGTTACCTACGAGCAGTACTTC
abundance: once
v_gene: TRBV19
j_gene: TRBJ2-7
d_gene: TRBD1

CDR3aa: CASSFGGQVREKLFF
CDR3nt: TGTGCCAGCAGCTTCGGAGGGCAGGTTAGGGAAAAACTGTTTTTT
abundance: -
v_gene: TRBV5-5
j_gene: TRBJ1-4
d_gene: -

CDR3aa: CASSRGQGYGYTF
CDR3nt: TGTGCCAGCAGCCGCGGACAGGGTTACGGCTACACCTTC
abundance: -
v_gene: TRBV6-5
j_gene: TRBJ1-2
d_gene: TRBD1

CDR3aa: CASSIQLAGVYNEQFF
CDR3nt: TGTGCCAGCAGCATACAACTAGCGGGGGTTTACAATGAGCAGTTCTTC
abundance: -
v_gene: TRBV9
j_gene: TRBJ2-1
d_gene: TRBD2

CDR3aa: CATSIHTGEDTIYF
CDR3nt: TGTGCCACCAGCATCCACACCGGGGAGGACACCATATATTTT
abundance: -
v_gene: TRBV15
j_gene: TRBJ1-3
d_gene: -

CDR3aa: CASTSRDTIYF
CDR3nt: TGTGCCAGCACCAGCCGGGACACCATATATTTT
abundance: -
v_gene: TRBV7-9
j_gene: TRBJ1-3
d_gene: -

CDR3aa: CASSLSGSRNEQFF
CDR3nt: TGCGCCAGCAGCCTCTCCGGGTCCCGCAATGAGCAGTTCTTC
abundance: many
v_gene: TRBV10-2
j_gene: TRBJ2-1
d_gene: -